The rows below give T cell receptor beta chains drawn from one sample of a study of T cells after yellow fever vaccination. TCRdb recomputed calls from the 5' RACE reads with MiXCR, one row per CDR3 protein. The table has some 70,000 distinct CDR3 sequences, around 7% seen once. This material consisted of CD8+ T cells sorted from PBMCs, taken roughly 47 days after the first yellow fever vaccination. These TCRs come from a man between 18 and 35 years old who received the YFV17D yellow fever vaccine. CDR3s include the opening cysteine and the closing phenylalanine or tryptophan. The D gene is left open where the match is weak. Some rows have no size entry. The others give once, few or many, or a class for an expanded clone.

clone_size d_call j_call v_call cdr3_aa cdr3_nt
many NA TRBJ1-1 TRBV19 CASRGFPNTEAFF TGTGCCAGTCGGGGGTTCCCCAACACTGAAGCTTTCTTT
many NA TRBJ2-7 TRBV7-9 CASSLPRGGTYEQYF TGTGCCAGCAGCTTACCTCGGGGCGGCACCTACGAGCAGTACTTC
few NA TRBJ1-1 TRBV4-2 CASSQALLQLNTEAFF TGTGCCAGCAGCCAAGCCTTATTGCAGTTGAACACTGAAGCTTTCTTT
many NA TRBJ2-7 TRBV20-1 CSARDGKSTLEQYF TGCAGTGCTAGAGATGGGAAATCTACGTTGGAGCAGTACTTC
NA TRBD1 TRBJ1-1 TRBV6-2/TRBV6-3 CASTRDRGYTEAFF TGTGCCAGCACCCGGGACAGGGGATACACTGAAGCTTTCTTT
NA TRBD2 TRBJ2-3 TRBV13 CASSLATKAGGPADTQYF TGTGCCAGCAGCTTGGCAACCAAAGCGGGGGGGCCGGCAGATACGCAGTATTTT
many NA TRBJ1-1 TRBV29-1 CSVPWGSTEAFF TGCAGCGTGCCTTGGGGGAGCACTGAAGCTTTCTTT
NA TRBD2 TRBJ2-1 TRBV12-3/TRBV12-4 CASCTDYSGGSSSYNEQFF TGTGCCAGCTGTACTGATTATAGCGGGGGGTCGAGCTCCTACAATGAGCAGTTCTTC
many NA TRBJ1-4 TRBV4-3 CASSQSVVGDATNEKLFF TGCGCCAGCAGCCAATCGGTCGTGGGGGACGCAACTAATGAAAAACTGTTTTTT
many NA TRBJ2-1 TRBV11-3 CASSLMGEQFF TGTGCCAGCAGCTTAATGGGTGAGCAGTTCTTC
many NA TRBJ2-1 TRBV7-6 CASSLSIDSYNEQFF TGTGCCAGCAGCTTATCCATCGACAGCTACAATGAGCAGTTCTTC
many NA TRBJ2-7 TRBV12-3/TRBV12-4 CASSPQGPAYEQYF TGTGCCAGCAGTCCACAGGGCCCGGCCTACGAGCAGTACTTC
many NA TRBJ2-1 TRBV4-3 CASSQEPEIVYEQFF TGCGCCAGCAGCCAAGAACCAGAGATAGTTTATGAGCAGTTCTTC
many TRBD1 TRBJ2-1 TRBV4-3 CASSQEGQGWDEQFF TGCGCCAGCAGCCAAGAGGGACAGGGGTGGGATGAGCAGTTCTTC